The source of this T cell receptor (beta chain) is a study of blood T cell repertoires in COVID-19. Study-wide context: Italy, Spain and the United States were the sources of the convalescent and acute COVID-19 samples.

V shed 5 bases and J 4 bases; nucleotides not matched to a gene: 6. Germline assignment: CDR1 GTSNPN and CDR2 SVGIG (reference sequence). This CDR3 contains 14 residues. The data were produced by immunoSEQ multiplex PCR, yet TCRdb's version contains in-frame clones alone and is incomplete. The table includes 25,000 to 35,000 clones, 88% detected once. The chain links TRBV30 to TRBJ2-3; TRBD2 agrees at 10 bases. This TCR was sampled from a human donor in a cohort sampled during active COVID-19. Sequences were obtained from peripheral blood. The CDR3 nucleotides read TGTGCCTGGGGGAGCGGGGGGGCCGCAGATACGCAGTATTTT. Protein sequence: CAWGSGGAADTQYF.